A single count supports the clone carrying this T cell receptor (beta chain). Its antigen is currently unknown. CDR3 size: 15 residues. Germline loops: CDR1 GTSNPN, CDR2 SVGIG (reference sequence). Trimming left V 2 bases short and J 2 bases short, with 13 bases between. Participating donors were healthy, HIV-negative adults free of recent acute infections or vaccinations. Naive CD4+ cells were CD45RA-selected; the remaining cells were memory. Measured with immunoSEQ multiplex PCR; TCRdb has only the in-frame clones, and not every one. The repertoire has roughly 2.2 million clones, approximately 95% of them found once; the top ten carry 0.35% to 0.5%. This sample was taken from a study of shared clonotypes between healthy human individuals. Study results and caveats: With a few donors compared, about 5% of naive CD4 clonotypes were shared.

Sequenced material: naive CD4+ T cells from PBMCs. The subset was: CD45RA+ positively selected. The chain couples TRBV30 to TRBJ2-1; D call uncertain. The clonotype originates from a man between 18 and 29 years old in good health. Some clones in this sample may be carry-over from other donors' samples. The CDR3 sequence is CAWSPLAGAYNEQFF. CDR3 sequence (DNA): TGTGCCTGGAGTCCCCTGGCCGGAGCCTACAATGAGCAGTTCTTC.